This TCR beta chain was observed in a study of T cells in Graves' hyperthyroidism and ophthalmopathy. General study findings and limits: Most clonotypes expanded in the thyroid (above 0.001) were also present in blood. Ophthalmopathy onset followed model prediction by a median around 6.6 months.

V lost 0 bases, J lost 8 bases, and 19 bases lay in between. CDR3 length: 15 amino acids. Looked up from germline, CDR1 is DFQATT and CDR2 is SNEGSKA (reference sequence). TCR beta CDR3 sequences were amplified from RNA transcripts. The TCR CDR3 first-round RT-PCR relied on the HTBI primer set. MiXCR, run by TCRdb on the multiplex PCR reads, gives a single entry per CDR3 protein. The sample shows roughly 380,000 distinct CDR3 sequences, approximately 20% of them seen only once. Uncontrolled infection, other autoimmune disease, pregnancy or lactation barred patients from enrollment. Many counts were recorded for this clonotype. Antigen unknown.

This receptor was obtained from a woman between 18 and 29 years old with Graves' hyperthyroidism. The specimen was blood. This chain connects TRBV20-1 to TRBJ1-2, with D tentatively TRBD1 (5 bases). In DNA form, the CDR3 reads TGCAGTGCTAGAGACCCCGGGACGCCGCTGGGAGGCTACACCTTC. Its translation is CSARDPGTPLGGYTF.